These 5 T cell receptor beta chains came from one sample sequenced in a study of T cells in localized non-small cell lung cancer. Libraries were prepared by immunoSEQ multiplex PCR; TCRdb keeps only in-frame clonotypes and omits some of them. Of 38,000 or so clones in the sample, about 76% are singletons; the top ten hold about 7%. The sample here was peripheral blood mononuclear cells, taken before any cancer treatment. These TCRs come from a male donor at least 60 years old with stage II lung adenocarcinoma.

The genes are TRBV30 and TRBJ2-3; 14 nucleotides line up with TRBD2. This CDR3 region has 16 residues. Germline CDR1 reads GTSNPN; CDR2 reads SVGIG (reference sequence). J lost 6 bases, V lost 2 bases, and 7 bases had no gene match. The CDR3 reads CAWSRGLAGGRDTQYF. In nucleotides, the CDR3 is TGTGCCTGGAGTCGCGGACTAGCGGGAGGTAGGGATACGCAGTATTTT.

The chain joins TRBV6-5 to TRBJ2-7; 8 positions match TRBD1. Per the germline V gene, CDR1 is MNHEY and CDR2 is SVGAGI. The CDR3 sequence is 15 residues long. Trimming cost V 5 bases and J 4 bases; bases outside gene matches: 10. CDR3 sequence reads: CASSLGGQGSYEQYF. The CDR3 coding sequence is TGTGCCAGCAGTCTTGGTGGACAGGGATCATACGAGCAGTACTTC.

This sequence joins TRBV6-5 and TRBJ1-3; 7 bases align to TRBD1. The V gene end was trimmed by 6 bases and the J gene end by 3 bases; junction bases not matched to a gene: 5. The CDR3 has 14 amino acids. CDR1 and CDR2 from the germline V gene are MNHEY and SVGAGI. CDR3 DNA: TGTGCCAGCAGCCTGACAGGGAATGGAAACACCATATATTTT. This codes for CASSLTGNGNTIYF.

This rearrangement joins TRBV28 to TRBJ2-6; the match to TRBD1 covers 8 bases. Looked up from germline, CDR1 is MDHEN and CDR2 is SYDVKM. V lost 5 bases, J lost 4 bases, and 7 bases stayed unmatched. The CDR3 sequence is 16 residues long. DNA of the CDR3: TGTGCCAGCAGTCCTCAGGGGGCGCAAGGGGCCAACGTCCTGACTTTC. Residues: CASSPQGAQGANVLTF.

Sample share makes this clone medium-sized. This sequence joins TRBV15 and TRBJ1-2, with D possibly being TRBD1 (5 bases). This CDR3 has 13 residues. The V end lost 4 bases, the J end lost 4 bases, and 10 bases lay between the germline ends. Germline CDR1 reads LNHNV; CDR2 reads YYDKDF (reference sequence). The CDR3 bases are TGTGCCACCAGCAATCAGGGCCTCTATGGCTACACCTTC. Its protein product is CATSNQGLYGYTF.